The 28 T cell receptor beta chains below all came from one sample that was sequenced in a study of beta chain features in type 1 diabetes. Whole-study findings and limits: Shorter TCRB CDR3s, moderately but significantly so, were found in Type 1 diabetes patients in all four CD4+ subsets.

Expressed TCRB transcripts were sequenced, since all the RNA that had been isolated was reverse transcribed. Generated by immunoSEQ multiplex PCR, the TCRdb table keeps only in-frame clones and is missing some. The data hold about 170,000 clones, with less than 10% observed a single time. No antigen has been assigned to these receptors. Sequenced: central memory CD4+ T cells from blood. All receptors derive from a man between 18 and 35 years old with type 1 diabetes.

A few counts support this clone. V and J are TRBV7-9 and TRBJ2-7, with D perhaps matching TRBD2 (6 bases). The V gene's germline CDR1 is SEHNR and CDR2 FQNEAQ (reference sequence). The CDR3 length is 13 residues. The V end lost 0 bases, the J end lost 4 bases, and 7 bases lay between the germline ends. This CDR3 is CASSLAGGYEQYF. The CDR3, as DNA: TGTGCCAGCAGCTTAGCGGGGGGTTACGAGCAGTACTTC.

The chain joins TRBV5-4 to TRBJ2-1; 7 bases map to TRBD2. Germline V lookup: CDR1 SGHNT, CDR2 YYREEE (reference sequence). V was pared by 1 base and J by 6 bases, with 7 bases of the junction left unmatched. The CDR3 loop spans 15 amino acids. CDR3 DNA: TGTGCCAGCAGCTTGCGCGGGGGAGGGGCCAATGAGCAGTTCTTC. Encoded protein: CASSLRGGGANEQFF.

Worth noting for this clone: This sample also contains other DNA sequences that code for the same CDR3. This chain connects TRBV30 to TRBJ1-4; D remains ambiguous. Germline CDR1 is GTSNPN and CDR2 is SVGIG (reference sequence). This CDR3 is built from 13 residues. Between the trimmed V and J ends, which lost 2 bases and 7 bases, there was a span of 11 bases. As DNA, the CDR3 is TGTGCCTGGAGTTGGAGGGAGGGTGAAAAACTGTTTTTT. It is translated as CAWSWREGEKLFF. The full variable domain, completed using reference TRBV30 and TRBJ1-4, is SQTIHQWPATLVQPVGSPLSLECTVEGTSNPNLYWYRQAAGRGLQLLFYSVGIGQISSEVPQNLSASRPQDRQFILSSKKLLLSDSGFYLCAWSWREGEKLFFGSGTQLSVL.

This clone has only a few counts. The chain links TRBV6-5 to TRBJ1-5; D unclear. CDR1 is MNHEY and CDR2 is SVGAGI in the germline V gene. CDR3 length: 14 amino acids. Trimming shortened V by 5 bases and J by 0 bases, and 8 bases separated the two germline ends. CDR3 DNA sequence: TGTGCCAGCAGTGAACAGTATAGCAATCAGCCCCAGCATTTT. Its protein is CASSEQYSNQPQHF.

This clone has only a few counts. The V call is TRBV18, the J call TRBJ1-5; maybe TRBD1 (5 bases). The ends were cut back, 1 base at V and 6 bases at J, with 10 bases in the middle. This CDR3 comprises 14 residues. Germline V gene sequence: CDR1 KGHSH, CDR2 LQKENI. In nucleotides, the CDR3 is TGTGCCAGCTCACCACGGCACGGGGGTCAGCCCCAGCATTTT. Encoded protein: CASSPRHGGQPQHF.

This clone was picked up a small number of times. The V and J genes are TRBV5-4 and TRBJ2-5; no clear D gene. The V end lost 4 bases, the J end lost 5 bases, and 9 bases lay between the germline ends. This CDR3 contains 12 residues. CDR1 is SGHNT and CDR2 is YYREEE in the germline V gene (reference sequence). For the CDR3, the DNA is TGTGCCAGCAGCCTATCCACCGAGACCCAGTACTTC. Residues: CASSLSTETQYF.

The chain recombines TRBV19 with TRBJ1-5, with a possible D match to TRBD1 (6 bases). The CDR3 extends over 14 amino acids. CDR1 is LNHDA and CDR2 is SQIVND in the germline V gene (reference sequence). Trimming took 4 bases from V and 6 from J, leaving 13 bases between them. CDR3 sequence (DNA): TGTGCCAGTAGTACCGGACAGTTTGGTCAGCCCCAGCATTTT. It translates to CASSTGQFGQPQHF. The full variable domain, completed using reference TRBV19 and TRBJ1-5, is DGGITQSPKYLFRKEGQNVTLSCEQNLNHDAMYWYRQDPGQGLRLIYYSQIVNDFQKGDIAEGYSVSREKKESFPLTVTSAQKNPTAFYLCASSTGQFGQPQHFGDGTRLSIL.

This clone came up a few times. The V call is TRBV5-6, the J call TRBJ2-3; 8 bases are a match to TRBD1. The CDR3 covers 15 residues. CDR1 and CDR2 from the germline V gene are SGHDT and YYEEEE. J lost 5 bases, V lost 0 bases, and 5 bases had no gene match. CDR3 region: CASSLGGQGIDTQYF. CDR3 nucleotides: TGTGCCAGCAGCTTGGGAGGACAGGGAATAGATACGCAGTATTTT.

CDR3 in DNA: TGCGCCAGCAGCCGAGACCCTGGGGCGGATACGCAGTATTTT. Its translation is CASSRDPGADTQYF. The rearrangement links TRBV4-1 to TRBJ2-3, with TRBD1 as a possible D gene (5 bases). Per germline, CDR1 MGHRA and CDR2 YSYEKL. V lost 4 bases to trimming and J lost 6 bases, with 14 bases between them. The CDR3 is made up of 14 amino acids.

The sample holds a few counts of this clone. The V gene is TRBV7-2, the J gene TRBJ2-3; 12 bases align to TRBD2. Germline lookup yields CDR1 SGHTA and CDR2 FQGNSA. This CDR3 contains 15 residues. Losses at the gene ends were 3 bases for V and 6 bases for J; bases not matched to a gene: 4. The CDR3 bases are TGTGCCAGCAGCTTCCTAGCGGGGGGGCACGATACGCAGTATTTT. Protein product: CASSFLAGGHDTQYF.

This clone was recorded a few times. Other DNA sequences within the sample encode an identical CDR3. The chain links TRBV5-4 to TRBJ2-1, with D possibly TRBD1 on 6 matching bases. Germline lookup yields CDR1 SGHNT and CDR2 YYREEE (reference sequence). The CDR3 is 15 residues long. Trimming took off 0 bases at V and 3 bases at J, with 10 bases between the two ends. CDR3 residues: CASSLGGGRYNEQFF. Written as DNA, the CDR3 is TGTGCCAGCAGCTTGGGTGGGGGCCGCTACAATGAGCAGTTCTTC.

This clone was counted only a few times. The chain is built from TRBV6-1 and TRBJ2-7, with TRBD2 identical over 8 bases. From germline, CDR1 is MNHNS and CDR2 SASEGT. After removal of 2 bases from V and 11 bases from J, the junction contained 8 bases not matched to a gene. CDR3 length: 13 amino acids. The CDR3 here is CASSEIAGGTEYF. The CDR3 region has the DNA TGTGCCAGCAGTGAAATTGCGGGGGGAACGGAGTACTTC.

The chain joins TRBV2 to TRBJ2-1; 9 bases line up with TRBD2. Germline V gives CDR1 SNHLY, CDR2 FYNNEI. J lost 10 bases, V lost 8 bases, and 12 bases had no gene match. CDR3 length: 14 amino acids. The CDR3 DNA reads TGTGCCAGCCGGTTGGAGGTAGCGGGAGACGAGCAGTTCTTC. It translates to CASRLEVAGDEQFF. The full variable domain, its missing parts supplied by reference TRBV2 and TRBJ2-1, is EPEVTQTPSHQVTQMGQEVILRCVPISNHLYFYWYRQILGQKVEFLVSFYNNEISEKSEIFDDQFSVERPDGSNFTLKIRSTKLEDSAMYFCASRLEVAGDEQFFGPGTRLTVL.

This sequence joins TRBV5-6 and TRBJ2-5; TRBD1 aligns across 10 bases. CDR1 is SGHDT, CDR2 YYEEEE, per germline. This CDR3 is 16 amino acids long. With V trimmed by 3 bases and J by 5 bases, 10 bases remained unmatched. CDR3 sequence reads: CASSYSGDRGQETQYF. DNA for the CDR3: TGTGCCAGCAGCTATTCGGGTGACAGGGGGCAGGAGACCCAGTACTTC.

V usage is TRBV30 and J usage is TRBJ2-7; D call uncertain. The germline gives CDR1 GTSNPN, CDR2 SVGIG (reference sequence). The CDR3 has 13 residues. Trimming cost V 0 bases and J 3 bases, with 9 bases left between them. The CDR3 nucleotides are TGTGCCTGGAGTGTATTGTCTAACTACGAGCAGTACTTC. It encodes CAWSVLSNYEQYF.

There are a few counts of this clone. This chain joins TRBV30 and TRBJ2-7, with D tentatively TRBD2 (6 bases). Trimming took 3 bases from V and 6 from J, leaving 15 bases between them. Per germline, CDR1 GTSNPN and CDR2 SVGIG (reference sequence). This CDR3 is built from 13 residues. The CDR3 region is CAWSQGAGSEQYF. DNA for the CDR3: TGTGCCTGGAGCCAAGGTGCGGGGTCCGAGCAGTACTTC. Full variable domain (remainder filled in from reference TRBV30 and TRBJ2-7): SQTIHQWPATLVQPVGSPLSLECTVEGTSNPNLYWYRQAAGRGLQLLFYSVGIGQISSEVPQNLSASRPQDRQFILSSKKLLLSDSGFYLCAWSQGAGSEQYFGPGTRLTVT.

The genes are TRBV11-2 and TRBJ2-7, with 7 bases matching TRBD2. Trimming took 3 bases from V and 0 from J; bases not matched to a gene: 11. The CDR3 extends over 17 amino acids. Germline V gene sequence: CDR1 SGHAT, CDR2 FQNNGV. The CDR3 spells CASSLETKRGYSYEQYF. CDR3 coding DNA: TGTGCCAGCAGCTTGGAGACCAAGCGGGGATACTCCTACGAGCAGTACTTC.

V gene TRBV28 combines with J gene TRBJ2-3, with D possibly TRBD2 on 5 matching bases. Deletions cut 4 bases from V and 6 bases from J, with 8 bases between. Germline V CDR1 and CDR2: MDHEN, SYDVKM. This CDR3 has 12 amino acids. As DNA, the CDR3 is TGTGCCAGCAGTTCCCCGGGGGATACGCAGTATTTT. Amino acid sequence: CASSSPGDTQYF.

In its sample, this clone was seen a few times. The rearrangement uses TRBV6-6 and TRBJ2-2; 7 bases are a match to TRBD1. This CDR3 has 14 amino acids. Looked up from germline, CDR1 is MNHNY and CDR2 is SVGAGI (reference sequence). V lost 10 bases to trimming and J lost 0 bases; unmatched junction nucleotides: 5. The CDR3 bases are TGTGCCACGAGACAGGGCTCGAACACCGGGGAGCTGTTTTTT. It is translated as CATRQGSNTGELFF.

The gene calls are TRBV11-2 and TRBJ1-1; the D is unclear. In germline, CDR1 is SGHAT, CDR2 FQNNGV. Trimming stripped 5 bases from V and 4 bases from J, with 14 bases between. The CDR3 covers 14 residues. The CDR3: CASSPPEVFTEAFF. The CDR3 bases are TGTGCCAGCAGCCCACCGGAGGTCTTCACTGAAGCTTTCTTT.

V is TRBV10-3 and J is TRBJ2-7; 9 bases agree with TRBD1. Germline CDR1 and CDR2: ENHRY and SYGVKD. V dropped 5 bases and J dropped 4; count of bases not matched to a gene: 3. This CDR3 comprises 13 residues. The CDR3 bases are TGTGCCATCAGTCGACAGGGGGGATACGAGCAGTACTTC. This sequence encodes CAISRQGGYEQYF.

This clone has more than one count but fewer than ten. The CDR3 sequence: CASGFGQGQETQYF. The CDR3 DNA reads TGTGCCAGCGGTTTTGGACAGGGCCAAGAGACCCAGTACTTC. The chain joins TRBV7-9 to TRBJ2-5; TRBD1 matches 8 bases. V gave up 8 bases and J gave up 1 base; unmatched junction bases: 6. Germline values: CDR1 SEHNR, CDR2 FQNEAQ (reference sequence). The CDR3 spans 14 residues.

Only a few counts were recorded for this clone. Other DNA sequences in the same sample also yield this CDR3. CDR3 DNA: TGCGCCAGCAGCTTTACAGGGAACACTGAAGCTTTCTTT. Its translation is CASSFTGNTEAFF. The V gene is TRBV5-1, the J gene TRBJ1-1, with D maybe TRBD1 (5 bases). The CDR3 has 13 amino acids. Trimming cost V 2 bases and J 1 base, with 6 bases left between them. Germline assignment: CDR1 SGHRS and CDR2 YFSETQ.

The chain joins TRBV9 to TRBJ2-1; D might be TRBD2 (5 bases). V shed 2 bases and J shed 7 bases, with 16 bases lying between them. The CDR3 has 15 residues. The germline V gene encodes CDR1 SGDLS and CDR2 YYNGEE. The DNA of the CDR3 is TGTGCCAGCAGCGTCGGGCCCACGGGAAAGAATGAGCAGTTCTTC. It is translated as CASSVGPTGKNEQFF. The entire variable domain, with the rest obtained from reference TRBV9 and TRBJ2-1, is as follows: DSGVTQTPKHLITATGQRVTLRCSPRSGDLSVYWYQQSLDQGLQFLIQYYNGEERAKGNILERFSAQQFPDLHSELNLSSLELGDSALYFCASSVGPTGKNEQFFGPGTRLTVL.

The V call is TRBV19, the J call TRBJ2-1; 7 nucleotides match TRBD2. Germline trimming cut 3 bases from V and 2 bases from J; bases unmatched to any gene: 10. The CDR3 runs 17 residues. The V gene's germline CDR1 is LNHDA and CDR2 SQIVND (reference sequence). The CDR3 protein is CASSIPRASGPYNEQFF. The CDR3 region has the DNA TGTGCCAGTAGTATCCCCCGGGCTAGCGGACCCTACAATGAGCAGTTCTTC.

This clone showed up just a few times. V gene TRBV28 combines with J gene TRBJ2-7, with a weak D call TRBD2 (6 bases). Germline V gives CDR1 MDHEN, CDR2 SYDVKM. V gave up 8 bases and J gave up 0 bases, with 11 bases separating them. The CDR3 loop spans 13 amino acids. CDR3: CASLRTTSYEQYF. Here the CDR3 DNA reads TGTGCCAGCCTTAGGACTACCTCCTACGAGCAGTACTTC.

The chain is built from TRBV2 and TRBJ2-7; D possibly corresponds to TRBD2 (5 bases). V lost 7 bases and J 6 bases, leaving 16 bases between the germline ends. The CDR3 consists of 13 residues. CDR1 and CDR2 (germline): SNHLY, FYNNEI. CDR3 nucleotides: TGTGCCAGCAAAGTATCCGGGGTGGGCGAGCAGTACTTC. This sequence encodes CASKVSGVGEQYF.

This clone was detected only a few times. The rearrangement uses TRBV5-8 and TRBJ2-5; 7 bases are a match to TRBD2. This CDR3 region has 16 residues. Germline V gives CDR1 SGHTS, CDR2 YDEGEE. The J segment lost 2 bases and the V segment lost 4 bases, leaving 11 bases of the junction unmatched. The CDR3 protein is CASSPPILAAQETQYF. CDR3 DNA: TGTGCCAGCAGCCCCCCCATTCTAGCGGCACAAGAGACCCAGTACTTC.